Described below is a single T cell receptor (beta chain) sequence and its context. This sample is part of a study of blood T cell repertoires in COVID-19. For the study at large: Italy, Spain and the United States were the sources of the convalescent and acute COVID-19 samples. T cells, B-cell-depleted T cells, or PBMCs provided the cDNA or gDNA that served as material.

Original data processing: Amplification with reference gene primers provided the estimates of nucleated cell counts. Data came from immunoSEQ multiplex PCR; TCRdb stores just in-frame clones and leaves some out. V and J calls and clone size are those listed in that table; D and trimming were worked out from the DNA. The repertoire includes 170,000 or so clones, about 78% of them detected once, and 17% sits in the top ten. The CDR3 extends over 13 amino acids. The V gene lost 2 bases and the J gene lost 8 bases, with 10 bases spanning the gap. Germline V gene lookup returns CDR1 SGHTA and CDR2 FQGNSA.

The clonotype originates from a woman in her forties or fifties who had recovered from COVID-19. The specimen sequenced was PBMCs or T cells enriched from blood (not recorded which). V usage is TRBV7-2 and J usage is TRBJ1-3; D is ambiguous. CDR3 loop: CASSLRGSDTIYF. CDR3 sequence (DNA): TGTGCCAGCAGCTTACGAGGGTCGGACACCATATATTTT.